This section outlines one T cell receptor (beta chain) sequence together with its context. This specimen comes from a study of cytomegalovirus exposure and HLA in healthy donors. Study background: Sequencing of some 190 million T cells in an earlier analysis found 100 million to 140 million unique TCR beta sequences. Around 80 million unique TCRs from HLA-typed donors were held in an early data release. The Caucasian-associated ancestry cluster held roughly 80% of around 380 genotyped donors.

The PCR had 60 Vbeta and 13 Jbeta primers. Data came from immunoSEQ multiplex PCR; TCRdb stores just in-frame clones and leaves some out. This table has about 93,000 clones, around 84% appearing once. Material: PBMCs. This receptor was identified in a woman in her thirties or forties in good health and CMV-seronegative.

The CDR3 is CASIESPGLGTEAFF. The DNA of the CDR3 is TGCGCCAGCATCGAATCCCCAGGGCTTGGGACTGAAGCTTTCTTT. The chain employs TRBV5-1 and TRBJ1-1; TRBD1 is a possible D gene (5 bases). V gave up 6 bases and J gave up 5 bases, with 20 bases separating them. Germline CDR1 reads SGHRS; CDR2 reads YFSETQ. The CDR3 consists of 15 residues.